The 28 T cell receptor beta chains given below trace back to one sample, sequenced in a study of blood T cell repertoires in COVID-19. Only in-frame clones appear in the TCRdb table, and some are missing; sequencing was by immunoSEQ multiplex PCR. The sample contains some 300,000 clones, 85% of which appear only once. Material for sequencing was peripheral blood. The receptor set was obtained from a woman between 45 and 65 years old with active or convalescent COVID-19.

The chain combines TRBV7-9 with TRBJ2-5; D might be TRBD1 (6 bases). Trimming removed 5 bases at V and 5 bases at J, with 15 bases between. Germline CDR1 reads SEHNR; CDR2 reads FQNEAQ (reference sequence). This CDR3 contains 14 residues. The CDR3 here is CASSPGQPQETQYF. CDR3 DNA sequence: TGTGCCAGCAGCCCCGGACAGCCCCAGGAGACCCAGTACTTC.

CDR3 protein: CASSSRGPPQETQYF. Written as DNA, the CDR3 is TGTGCCAGCAGCTCCAGGGGGCCCCCACAAGAGACCCAGTACTTC. The V and J genes are TRBV5-4 and TRBJ2-5; 8 bases agree with TRBD1. The V gene's germline CDR1 is SGHNT and CDR2 YYREEE (reference sequence). This CDR3 has 15 residues. V lost 3 bases, J lost 2 bases, and 6 bases stayed unmatched.

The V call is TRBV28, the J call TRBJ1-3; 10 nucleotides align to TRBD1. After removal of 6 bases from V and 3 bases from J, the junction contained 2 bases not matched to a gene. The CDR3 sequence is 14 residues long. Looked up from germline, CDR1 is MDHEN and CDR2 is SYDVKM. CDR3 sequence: CASRDRGVGNTIYF. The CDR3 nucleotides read TGTGCCAGCAGGGACAGGGGGGTTGGAAACACCATATATTTT.

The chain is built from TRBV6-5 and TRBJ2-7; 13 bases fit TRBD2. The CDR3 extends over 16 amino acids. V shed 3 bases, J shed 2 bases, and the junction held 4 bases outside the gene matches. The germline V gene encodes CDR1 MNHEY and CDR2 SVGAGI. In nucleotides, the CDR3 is TGTGCCAGCAGTTATGGGACTAGCGGGACCACCTACGAGCAGTACTTC. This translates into CASSYGTSGTTYEQYF.

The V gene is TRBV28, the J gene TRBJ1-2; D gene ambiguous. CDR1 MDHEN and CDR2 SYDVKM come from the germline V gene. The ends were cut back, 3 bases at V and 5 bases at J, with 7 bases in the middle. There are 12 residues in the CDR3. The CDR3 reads CASSFPHYGYTF. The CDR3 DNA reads TGTGCCAGCAGTTTCCCCCATTATGGCTACACCTTC.

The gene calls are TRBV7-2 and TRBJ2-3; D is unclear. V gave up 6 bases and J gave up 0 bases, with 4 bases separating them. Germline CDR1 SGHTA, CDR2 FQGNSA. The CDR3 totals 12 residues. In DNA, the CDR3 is TGTGCCAGCAGTACTAGCACAGATACGCAGTATTTT. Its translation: CASSTSTDTQYF.

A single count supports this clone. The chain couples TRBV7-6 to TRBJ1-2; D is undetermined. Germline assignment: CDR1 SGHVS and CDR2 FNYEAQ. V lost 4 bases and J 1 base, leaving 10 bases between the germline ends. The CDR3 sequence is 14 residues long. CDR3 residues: CASSSGRFNYGYTF. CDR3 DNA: TGTGCCAGCAGCTCGGGGAGGTTTAACTATGGCTACACCTTC.

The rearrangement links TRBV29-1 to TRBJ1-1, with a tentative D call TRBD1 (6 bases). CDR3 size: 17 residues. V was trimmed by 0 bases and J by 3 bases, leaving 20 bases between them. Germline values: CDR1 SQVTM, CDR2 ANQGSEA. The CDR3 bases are TGCAGCGTTGAAGATCGACGGGGGGGGCCCGGCGACACTGAAGCTTTCTTT. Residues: CSVEDRRGGPGDTEAFF.

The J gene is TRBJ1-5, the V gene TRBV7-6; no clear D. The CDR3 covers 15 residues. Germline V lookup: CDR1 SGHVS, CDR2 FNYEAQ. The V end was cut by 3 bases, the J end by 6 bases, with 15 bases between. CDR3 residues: CASSFGPGVTQPQHF. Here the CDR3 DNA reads TGTGCCAGCAGCTTTGGTCCCGGGGTCACTCAGCCCCAGCATTTT.

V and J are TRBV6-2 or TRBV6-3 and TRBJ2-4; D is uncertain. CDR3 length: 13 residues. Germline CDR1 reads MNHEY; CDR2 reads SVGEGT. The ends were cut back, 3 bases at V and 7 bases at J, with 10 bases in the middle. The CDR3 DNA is TGTGCCAGCAGTTATCCGGCGACTAACATTCAGTACTTC. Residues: CASSYPATNIQYF.

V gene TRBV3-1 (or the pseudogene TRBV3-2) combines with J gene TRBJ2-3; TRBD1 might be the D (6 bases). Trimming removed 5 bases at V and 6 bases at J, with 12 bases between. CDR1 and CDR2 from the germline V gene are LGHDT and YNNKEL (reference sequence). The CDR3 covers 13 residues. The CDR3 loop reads CASSTKQGDTQYF. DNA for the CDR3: TGTGCCAGCAGCACTAAGCAGGGGGATACGCAGTATTTT.

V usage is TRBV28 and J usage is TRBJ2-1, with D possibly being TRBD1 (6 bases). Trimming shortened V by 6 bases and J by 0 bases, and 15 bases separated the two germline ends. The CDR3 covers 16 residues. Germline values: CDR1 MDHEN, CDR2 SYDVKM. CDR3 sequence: CASSADRRTSYNEQFF. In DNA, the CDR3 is TGTGCCAGCAGCGCCGACAGGAGAACCTCCTACAATGAGCAGTTCTTC.

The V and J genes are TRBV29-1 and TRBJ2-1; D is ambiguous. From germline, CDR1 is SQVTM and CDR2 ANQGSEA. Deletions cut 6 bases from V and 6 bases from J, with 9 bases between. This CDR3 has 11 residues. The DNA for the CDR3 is TGCAGCGTGTGGGCGTTCAATGAGCAGTTCTTC. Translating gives CSVWAFNEQFF.

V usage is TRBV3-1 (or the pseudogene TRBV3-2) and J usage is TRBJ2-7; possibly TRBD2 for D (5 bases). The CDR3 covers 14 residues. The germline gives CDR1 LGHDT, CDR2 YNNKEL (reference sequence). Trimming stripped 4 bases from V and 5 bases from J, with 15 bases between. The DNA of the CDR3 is TGTGCCAGCAGCCCCAGCGGCAGGCGCAACGAGCAGTACTTC. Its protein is CASSPSGRRNEQYF.

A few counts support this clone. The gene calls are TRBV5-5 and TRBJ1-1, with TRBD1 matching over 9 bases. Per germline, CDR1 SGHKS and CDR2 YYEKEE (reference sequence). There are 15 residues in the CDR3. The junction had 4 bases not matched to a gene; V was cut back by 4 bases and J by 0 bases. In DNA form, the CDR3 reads TGTGCCAGCAGCAGGACAGGGGCTATGAACACTGAAGCTTTCTTT. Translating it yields CASSRTGAMNTEAFF.

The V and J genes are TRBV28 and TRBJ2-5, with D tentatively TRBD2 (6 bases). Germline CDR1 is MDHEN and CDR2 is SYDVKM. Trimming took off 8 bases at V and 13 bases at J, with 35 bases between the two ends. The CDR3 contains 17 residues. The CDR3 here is CASSVGGPFTFGGAPYF. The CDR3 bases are TGTGCCAGCTCAGTTGGCGGTCCATTCACTTTCGGGGGTGCCCCGTACTTC.

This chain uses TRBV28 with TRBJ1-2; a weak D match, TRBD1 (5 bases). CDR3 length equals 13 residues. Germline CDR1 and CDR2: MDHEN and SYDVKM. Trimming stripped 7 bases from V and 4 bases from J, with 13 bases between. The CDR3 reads CASTAGQVYGYTF. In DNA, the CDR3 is TGTGCCAGCACAGCAGGGCAGGTCTATGGCTACACCTTC.

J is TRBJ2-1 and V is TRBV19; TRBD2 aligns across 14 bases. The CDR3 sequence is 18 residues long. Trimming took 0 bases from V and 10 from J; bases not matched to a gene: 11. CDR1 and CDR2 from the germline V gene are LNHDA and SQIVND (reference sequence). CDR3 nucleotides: TGTGCCAGTAGTATAGAGGGCCCGGGACTAGCGGGAGATCCCGAGCAGTTCTTC. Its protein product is CASSIEGPGLAGDPEQFF. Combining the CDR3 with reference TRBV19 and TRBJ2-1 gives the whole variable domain DGGITQSPKYLFRKEGQNVTLSCEQNLNHDAMYWYRQDPGQGLRLIYYSQIVNDFQKGDIAEGYSVSREKKESFPLTVTSAQKNPTAFYLCASSIEGPGLAGDPEQFFGPGTRLTVL.

The CDR3 sequence is CASSLEGLYNEQFF. The CDR3 bases are TGCGCCAGCAGCTTGGAAGGACTATACAATGAGCAGTTCTTC. The chain employs TRBV5-1 and TRBJ2-1, with D possibly TRBD2 on 6 matching bases. Germline CDR1 SGHRS, CDR2 YFSETQ. The V and J ends lost 0 bases and 4 bases respectively, with 8 bases between them. This CDR3 region has 14 residues. Full variable domain (outside the CDR3, taken from reference TRBV5-1 and TRBJ2-1): KAGVTQTPRYLIKTRGQQVTLSCSPISGHRSVSWYQQTPGQGLQFLFEYFSETQRNKGNFPGRFSGRQFSNSRSEMNVSTLELGDSALYLCASSLEGLYNEQFFGPGTRLTVL.

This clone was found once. CDR3 coding DNA: TGTGCCAGCAGTTTACTCCGGGGGGAGGGATCCTATAATTCACCCCTCCACTTT. It specifies CASSLLRGEGSYNSPLHF. J is TRBJ1-6 and V is TRBV27, with a tentative D call TRBD1 (5 bases). Trimming pared 2 bases from V and 1 base from J, leaving 15 bases between. The CDR3 runs to 18 residues. In germline, CDR1 is MNHEY, CDR2 SMNVEV (reference sequence).

The CDR3 nucleotides read TGTGCTAGTGGTTTGGTTTCGGTATCGGGGAGAACCGGGGAGCTGTTTTTT. Translated: CASGLVSVSGRTGELFF. V gene TRBV12-5 combines with J gene TRBJ2-2; TRBD2 is a possible D gene (5 bases). Between the trimmed V and J ends, which lost 0 bases and 5 bases, there was a span of 16 bases. Looked up from germline, CDR1 is LGHNT and CDR2 is FRNRAP. This CDR3 is built from 17 residues.

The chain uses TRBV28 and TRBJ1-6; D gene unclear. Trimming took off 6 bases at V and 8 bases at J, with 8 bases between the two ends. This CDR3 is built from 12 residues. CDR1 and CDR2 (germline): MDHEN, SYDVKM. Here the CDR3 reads CASREGDSPLHF. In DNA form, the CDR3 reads TGTGCCAGCAGGGAGGGAGATTCACCCCTCCACTTT.

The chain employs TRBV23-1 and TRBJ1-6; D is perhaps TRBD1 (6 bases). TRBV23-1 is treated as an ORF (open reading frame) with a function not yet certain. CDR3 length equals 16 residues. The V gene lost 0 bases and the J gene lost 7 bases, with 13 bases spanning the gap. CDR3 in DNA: TGCGCCAGCAGTCAATCGAGACAGGAAGGGAATTCACCCCTCCACTTT. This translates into CASSQSRQEGNSPLHF.

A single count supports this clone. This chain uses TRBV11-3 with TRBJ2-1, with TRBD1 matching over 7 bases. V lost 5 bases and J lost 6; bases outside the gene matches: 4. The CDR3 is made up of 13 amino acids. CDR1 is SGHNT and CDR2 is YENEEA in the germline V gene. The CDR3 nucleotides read TGTGCCAGCAGCCGGGACAGCAGCAATGAGCAGTTCTTC. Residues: CASSRDSSNEQFF.

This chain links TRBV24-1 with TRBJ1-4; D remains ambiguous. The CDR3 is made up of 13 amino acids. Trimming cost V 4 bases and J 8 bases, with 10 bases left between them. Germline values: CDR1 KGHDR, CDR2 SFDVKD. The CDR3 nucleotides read TGTGCCACCAGTGACTTGCGAAGCGAAAAACTGTTTTTT. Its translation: CATSDLRSEKLFF.

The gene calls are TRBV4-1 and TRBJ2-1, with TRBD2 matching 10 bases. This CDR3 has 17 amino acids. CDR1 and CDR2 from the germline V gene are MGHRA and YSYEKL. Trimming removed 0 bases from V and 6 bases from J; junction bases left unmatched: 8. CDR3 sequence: CASSQDGASGSFNEQFF. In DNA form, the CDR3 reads TGCGCCAGCAGCCAAGATGGGGCTAGCGGGAGTTTCAATGAGCAGTTCTTC.

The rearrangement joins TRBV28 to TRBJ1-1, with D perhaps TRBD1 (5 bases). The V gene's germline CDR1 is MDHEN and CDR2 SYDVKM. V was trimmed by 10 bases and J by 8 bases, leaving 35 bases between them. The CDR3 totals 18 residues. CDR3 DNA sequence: TGTGCCACCCCCCATCGGGGTGCGGGGGGGGGAAGATACGGGGAAGCTTTCTTT. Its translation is CATPHRGAGGGRYGEAFF.

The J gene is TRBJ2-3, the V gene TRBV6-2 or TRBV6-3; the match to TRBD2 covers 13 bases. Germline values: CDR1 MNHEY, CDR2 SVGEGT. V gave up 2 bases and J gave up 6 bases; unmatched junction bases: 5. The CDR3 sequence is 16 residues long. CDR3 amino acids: CASSYLTSGRRDTQYF. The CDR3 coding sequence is TGTGCCAGCAGTTACCTGACTAGCGGGAGGAGGGATACGCAGTATTTT.